The rows below give T cell receptor beta chains drawn from one sample of a study of T cell responses to AZD1222 COVID-19 vaccine. Libraries were prepared by immunoSEQ multiplex PCR; TCRdb keeps only in-frame clonotypes and omits some of them. The sample records 150,000 to 200,000 clones, 87% being singletons. The material was peripheral blood, obtained on day 0 of AZD1222 vaccination. Receptors originate from an adult in good health. Each CDR3 is given with its conserved first and last residue. A D gene is named only where the DNA matches it firmly.

>TRBV28|TRBJ2-7|TRBD1
CASAPFGRGRASYEQYF
TGTGCCAGCGCACCCTTCGGAAGGGGGCGAGCTTCCTACGAGCAGTACTTC
>TRBV6-2/TRBV6-3|TRBJ2-7|-
CASSYGGLTYEQYF
TGTGCCAGCAGTTATGGGGGGCTCACCTACGAGCAGTACTTC
>TRBV2|TRBJ2-7|TRBD1
CASSEQQGAYEQYF
TGTGCCAGCAGTGAGCAACAGGGGGCCTACGAGCAGTACTTC
>TRBV5-1|TRBJ2-7|TRBD2
CASSPGAGVFYEQYF
TGCGCCAGCAGCCCGGGAGCGGGGGTCTTCTACGAGCAGTACTTC